This paragraph covers one T cell receptor beta chain sequence. No antigen is known for it. This entry is derived from a study of cytomegalovirus exposure and HLA in healthy donors. Study summary: Most genotyped donors, roughly 83% of about 400, had Caucasian-associated genetic ancestry. Study observations and caveats: A prior analysis recorded that most TCR beta V segments were productive about 90% or about 30% of the time. In a later analysis, an Asian-associated ancestry cluster reportedly showed fewer N-insertions than the 666-donor mean.

60 Vbeta and 13 Jbeta primers were used in PCR. Clones were read by immunoSEQ multiplex PCR, and TCRdb kept only the in-frame ones, dropping some. The sample lists 150,000 or so clones; about 77% were seen once. Sequencing was carried out using PBMCs. The clonotype comes from a man younger than 35 in good health and CMV-seropositive.

This CDR3 is CASSQDYGSGYEQYF. The CDR3 DNA reads as TGTGCCAGCAGCCAAGATTACGGGAGCGGGTACGAGCAGTACTTC. J is TRBJ2-5 and V is TRBV4-2, with D perhaps matching TRBD2 (6 bases). With the DNA end fitting TRBJ2-7 better, the J assignment may be wrong. This CDR3 has 15 residues. Germline V lookup: CDR1 LGHNA, CDR2 YNFKEQ.